This T cell receptor (beta chain) was identified in a study of blood T cell repertoires in COVID-19. On the study more broadly: Spain, Italy and the United States supplied samples that represented acute and convalescent COVID-19.

The CDR3 has 15 residues. The V gene end was trimmed by 0 bases and the J gene end by 4 bases; junction bases not matched to a gene: 3. In germline, CDR1 is ENHRY, CDR2 SYGVKD. Per the authors' pipeline: Estimates of nucleated cell counts were drawn from the amplification of reference gene primers. Measured with immunoSEQ multiplex PCR; TCRdb has only the in-frame clones, and not every one. The D gene and trimming were derived from the DNA, and the V and J assignments and clone size from that table. The sample lists under 50,000 clones, 84% occurring once. The sequenced sample consisted of peripheral blood. This chain links TRBV10-3 with TRBJ2-7; 10 bases line up with TRBD2. The sequence derives from a man between 45 and 60 years old with active COVID-19. CDR3 DNA sequence: TGTGCCATCAGTGAGTCTACTAGCGGGAATTACGAGCAGTACTTC. Protein: CAISESTSGNYEQYF.